This entry lists 21 T cell receptor beta chains sequenced from one sample in a study of radiation and T cells in renal cell carcinoma. The method was immunoSEQ multiplex PCR; TCRdb's version includes in-frame clones alone and lacks a portion of them. The sample holds more than 8,000 clones, about three fifths seen once. Treatment of the sample: 15 Gy SBRT to primary tumor, nephrectomy 4 weeks later. The input for sequencing was tumor tissue, taken from a patient whose treatment included radiotherapy and nephrectomy. These receptors all come from a man in his sixties with renal cell carcinoma.

V gene TRBV14 combines with J gene TRBJ1-2; D may be TRBD1 (5 bases). Germline CDR1 is SGHDN and CDR2 is FVKESK. This CDR3 is 13 amino acids long. V was shortened by 4 bases and J by 7 bases, with 13 bases between the two germline ends. The chain's CDR3 is CASSPAGVLGYTF. CDR3 nucleotide sequence: TGTGCCAGCAGCCCGGCGGGGGTTCTTGGCTACACCTTC. Based on the CDR3 plus reference TRBV14 and TRBJ1-2, the full variable domain is EAGVTQFPSHSVIEKGQTVTLRCDPISGHDNLYWYRRVMGKEIKFLLHFVKESKQDESGMPNNRFLAERTGGTYSTLKVQPAELEDSGVYFCASSPAGVLGYTFGSGTRLTVV.

V and J are TRBV5-1 and TRBJ2-7; D gene uncertain. The V and J ends lost 4 bases and 1 base respectively, with 21 bases between them. This CDR3 has 17 amino acids. Per germline, CDR1 SGHRS and CDR2 YFSETQ. CDR3 protein: CASSTYTGVQPSYEQYF. In DNA, the CDR3 is TGCGCCAGCAGCACCTACACTGGGGTACAGCCTTCCTACGAGCAGTACTTC.

The chain couples TRBV27 to TRBJ1-4; 9 positions match TRBD1. The V segment lost 5 bases and the J segment 5 bases; nucleotides outside the gene matches: 6. This CDR3 has 15 residues. CDR1 and CDR2 from the germline V gene are MNHEY and SMNVEV (reference sequence). CDR3 sequence (DNA): TGTGCCAGCAGTCCCCGGGGACAGGGAAATGAAAAACTGTTTTTT. This sequence encodes CASSPRGQGNEKLFF.

The V gene is TRBV10-2, the J gene TRBJ1-5; D remains unclear. With 2 bases removed from V and 1 base from J, the gap between germline ends came to 15 bases. The CDR3 runs to 17 residues. The germline gives CDR1 WSHSY, CDR2 SAAADI. The CDR3 DNA is TGCGCCAGCAGTGAGGGTTCGAGGGTGGCGAGCAATCAGCCCCAGCATTTT. Translating gives CASSEGSRVASNQPQHF.

The chain employs TRBV7-2 and TRBJ1-2, with D maybe TRBD1 (6 bases). CDR1 and CDR2 from the germline V gene are SGHTA and FQGNSA. V lost 5 bases and J 2 bases, leaving 15 bases between the germline ends. The CDR3 spans 15 residues. Written as DNA, the CDR3 is TGTGCCAGCAGCAGACCGGGACAAGGGAACTATGGCTACACCTTC. This sequence encodes CASSRPGQGNYGYTF.

CDR3 DNA: TGTGCCAGCAGCTTGGGGGCAGGGTTTACTGAAGCTTTCTTT. This sequence encodes CASSLGAGFTEAFF. This chain links TRBV5-8 with TRBJ1-1; D might be TRBD1 (5 bases). V was trimmed by 0 bases and J by 5 bases, leaving 11 bases between them. Germline V gene lookup returns CDR1 SGHTS and CDR2 YDEGEE. The CDR3 covers 14 residues.

This chain uses TRBV19 with TRBJ2-7; a weak D match, TRBD1 (5 bases). The CDR3 runs 14 residues. Germline lookup yields CDR1 LNHDA and CDR2 SQIVND (reference sequence). Trimming cost V 5 bases and J 4 bases, with 15 bases left between them. CDR3 loop: CASSPRTNTYEQYF. CDR3 in DNA: TGTGCCAGTAGTCCTCGGACAAACACTTACGAGCAGTACTTC.

The chain combines TRBV5-1 with TRBJ2-5; 13 positions agree with TRBD2. Germline-derived CDR1 and CDR2 are SGHRS and YFSETQ. This CDR3 region has 15 residues. V lost 4 bases, J lost 6 bases, and 6 bases stayed unmatched. The CDR3 is CASSPGLAGIQTQYF. Written as DNA, the CDR3 is TGCGCCAGCAGCCCGGGACTAGCGGGAATCCAGACCCAGTACTTC.

Relative to its sample, this clone is medium-sized. The chain recombines TRBV5-1 with TRBJ2-7; the match to TRBD2 covers 8 bases. Germline trimming cut 2 bases from V and 7 bases from J; bases unmatched to any gene: 14. Per germline, CDR1 SGHRS and CDR2 YFSETQ. The CDR3 runs to 16 residues. The CDR3 bases are TGCGCCAGCAGCTTTGACGCCTCGGGAGGGCCAGGGGAGCAGTACTTC. It translates to CASSFDASGGPGEQYF.

This clone was detected only a few times. The V call is TRBV4-2, the J call TRBJ1-1; D uncertain. The germline V and J ends were trimmed by 4 bases and 3 bases, with 9 bases remaining between them. This CDR3 comprises 13 residues. Germline values: CDR1 LGHNA, CDR2 YNFKEQ. The CDR3 region is CASSRTRDTEAFF. The CDR3 DNA reads as TGTGCCAGCAGCCGAACCCGGGACACTGAAGCTTTCTTT.

This clone ranks as medium-sized (0.01 to 0.1%). V gene TRBV30 combines with J gene TRBJ2-7, with 7 bases fitting TRBD1. CDR1 GTSNPN and CDR2 SVGIG come from the germline V gene (reference sequence). The V gene end was trimmed by 2 bases and the J gene end by 7 bases; junction bases not matched to a gene: 2. The CDR3 is made up of 11 amino acids. The CDR3 sequence is CAWSPQGEQYF. CDR3 nucleotide sequence: TGTGCCTGGAGTCCACAGGGGGAGCAGTACTTC.

The rearrangement joins TRBV13 to TRBJ2-1; D unresolved. V was shortened by 5 bases and J by 7 bases, with 12 bases between the two germline ends. There are 13 residues in the CDR3. Germline V gives CDR1 PRHDT, CDR2 FYEKMQ (reference sequence). CDR3 amino acids: CASSIPERNEQFF. CDR3 DNA sequence: TGTGCCAGCAGCATCCCGGAGAGGAATGAGCAGTTCTTC.

Only a few counts were recorded for this clone. The rearrangement uses TRBV28 and TRBJ1-1; possible D gene TRBD1, 5 bases. The germline CDR1 and CDR2 sequences are MDHEN and SYDVKM. CDR3 length equals 17 residues. V lost 3 bases and J 1 base, leaving 18 bases between the germline ends. CDR3 bases: TGTGCCAGCAGTTTTCCCCAGGGAGGGAGCGGGAACACTGAAGCTTTCTTT. Translating gives CASSFPQGGSGNTEAFF.

The V and J genes are TRBV30 and TRBJ1-5; 8 bases line up with TRBD1. V gave up 1 base and J gave up 2 bases; unmatched junction bases: 4. The CDR3 runs to 15 residues. Germline lookup yields CDR1 GTSNPN and CDR2 SVGIG (reference sequence). In DNA form, the CDR3 reads TGTGCCTGGAGTGACCAGGGGGCGGGCAATCAGCCCCAGCATTTT. This encodes CAWSDQGAGNQPQHF.

This clone was observed a handful of times. Here the CDR3 DNA reads TGTGCCAGCAGCTTAGGGGACTTTGGTGAGCAGTTCTTC. This gives the protein CASSLGDFGEQFF. The chain recombines TRBV11-2 with TRBJ2-1; maybe TRBD2 (6 bases). Trimming took 1 base from V and 9 from J, leaving 10 bases between them. Germline V gene lookup returns CDR1 SGHAT and CDR2 FQNNGV. The CDR3 has 13 residues. Full variable domain (rest looked up from reference TRBV11-2 and TRBJ2-1): EAGVAQSPRYKIIEKRQSVAFWCNPISGHATLYWYQQILGQGPKLLIQFQNNGVVDDSQLPKDRFSAERLKGVDSTLKIQPAKLEDSAVYLCASSLGDFGEQFFGPGTRLTVL.

The rearrangement joins TRBV7-9 to TRBJ2-7, with TRBD1 identical over 9 bases. The CDR3 contains 15 residues. Germline V gives CDR1 SEHNR, CDR2 FQNEAQ (reference sequence). V dropped 2 bases and J dropped 5; count of bases not matched to a gene: 7. Written as DNA, the CDR3 is TGTGCCAGCAGCTTACCGGGACAGGGACCTAACGAGCAGTACTTC. Protein: CASSLPGQGPNEQYF.

V is TRBV18 and J is TRBJ1-5, with TRBD1 as a possible D gene (5 bases). Germline V lookup: CDR1 KGHSH, CDR2 LQKENI. Trimming pared 3 bases from V and 0 bases from J, leaving 9 bases between. CDR3 length: 15 residues. This CDR3 reads CASSPGTSSNQPQHF. The CDR3 coding sequence is TGTGCCAGCTCACCGGGGACCTCTAGCAATCAGCCCCAGCATTTT.

This clone is large. The V gene is TRBV7-2, the J gene TRBJ2-7, with 7 bases that match TRBD2. Germline V gene sequence: CDR1 SGHTA, CDR2 FQGNSA. V trimming: 3 bases; J trimming: 10 bases; junction bases outside the gene matches: 12. This CDR3 contains 14 residues. The CDR3 reads CASSLTSTPGVQYF. DNA for the CDR3: TGTGCCAGCAGCTTGACTAGCACCCCCGGGGTCCAGTACTTC.

The genes are TRBV29-1 and TRBJ1-3, with D possibly being TRBD1 (6 bases). Germline V gives CDR1 SQVTM, CDR2 ANQGSEA. This CDR3 spans 13 amino acids. The ends were cut back, 6 bases at V and 4 bases at J, with 13 bases in the middle. In DNA, the CDR3 is TGCAGCGTACGCCAGGGGTTCGGAAACACCATATATTTT. Protein sequence: CSVRQGFGNTIYF.

The chain has TRBV5-1 and TRBJ1-5; D ambiguous. The CDR3 sequence is 13 residues long. Looked up from germline, CDR1 is SGHRS and CDR2 is YFSETQ. V was pared by 0 bases and J by 5 bases, with 6 bases between. CDR3 DNA sequence: TGCGCCAGCAGCTTGGGGCGGGATCAGCCCCAGCATTTT. Residues: CASSLGRDQPQHF.

The table lists this clone with a few counts. The rearrangement links TRBV30 to TRBJ2-1, with 11 bases fitting TRBD2. V gave up 1 base and J gave up 6 bases; unmatched junction bases: 2. CDR1 and CDR2 from the germline V gene are GTSNPN and SVGIG (reference sequence). The CDR3 is 14 amino acids. The CDR3 protein is CAWSDSGRGNEQFF. The CDR3 coding sequence is TGTGCCTGGAGTGATAGCGGGAGGGGCAATGAGCAGTTCTTC.